This TCR beta chain derives from a study of T-cell memory formation after mild COVID-19. The V and J ends lost 7 bases and 6 bases respectively, with 18 bases between them. Per the germline V gene, CDR1 is ENHRY and CDR2 is SYGVKD. The CDR3 contains 14 residues. TCRdb reanalysed the 5' RACE reads using MiXCR and keeps one entry per CDR3 protein. The data show hundreds of thousands of distinct CDR3 sequences, under 20% seen once. A note on this clonotype: What it binds is not known.

Regarding the study as a whole: Cross-reactive memory appears to have joined, as suggested by some responding clones showing up in pre-infection memory. Clones shrinking between day 15 and 85 showed a balanced CD4/CD8 split, and those that grew later tilted toward CD4+. Contracting CD4+ clones lay largely in CM and EM, with CD8+ ones residing in EMRA.

The chain employs TRBV10-3 and TRBJ1-1; possible D gene TRBD1, 6 bases. Sequencing was done on a sample of PBMCs or a T cell subset sorted from them (not recorded which). The TCR was taken from a man younger than 30 who had mild COVID-19 (a few samples of this study predate the infection). Cell type and time point are not known. In DNA form, the CDR3 reads TGTGCCATCAAGGACCAGAGGAGGGGGGCTGAAGCTTTCTTT. This encodes CAIKDQRRGAEAFF.